These T cell receptor beta chains were read from a single sample in a study of sequential checkpoint blockade in melanoma. The repertoire was sequenced with immunoSEQ multiplex PCR; TCRdb's copy has only in-frame clones and lacks some. The table includes 25,000 to 35,000 clones, roughly 80% detected once. The sample in question was CD8+ T cells sorted from blood (inferred from file names), obtained from a patient given nivolumab and ipilimumab in sequence. Receptor source: a human donor with melanoma. CDR3s include the opening cysteine and the closing phenylalanine or tryptophan. Fields, in order: CDR3 length, D gene, V gene, J gene, clone size, CDR3 DNA, CDR3 protein. D genes are given only for firm matches. Size values are once, few and many counts, or a class for expanded clones, and some rows have none.

cdr3_length: 16
d_call: .
v_call: TRBV4-2
j_call: TRBJ2-1
clone_size: .
cdr3_nt: TGTGCCAGCAGCCAAGAAGCGGTAAGCTCCTACAATGAGCAGTTCTTC
cdr3_aa: CASSQEAVSSYNEQFF

cdr3_length: 13
d_call: .
v_call: TRBV29-1
j_call: TRBJ1-5
clone_size: few
cdr3_nt: TGCAGCGTTGGTAGGGAGGGGAATCAGCCCCAGCATTTT
cdr3_aa: CSVGREGNQPQHF

cdr3_length: 14
d_call: .
v_call: TRBV27
j_call: TRBJ2-7
clone_size: once
cdr3_nt: TGTGCCAGCAGTTTAAGTAGGGGTCCCTACGAGCAGTACTTC
cdr3_aa: CASSLSRGPYEQYF

cdr3_length: 12
d_call: .
v_call: TRBV6-5
j_call: TRBJ1-1
clone_size: .
cdr3_nt: TGTGCCAGCAGTTACCAGGGCTCTGAAGCTTTCTTT
cdr3_aa: CASSYQGSEAFF

cdr3_length: 13
d_call: .
v_call: TRBV29-1
j_call: TRBJ2-7
clone_size: .
cdr3_nt: TGCAGCGGTGGGGGGGCGCGATCCTACGAGCAGTACTTC
cdr3_aa: CSGGGARSYEQYF

cdr3_length: 17
d_call: TRBD2
v_call: TRBV7-9
j_call: TRBJ2-3
clone_size: .
cdr3_nt: TGTGCCAGCAGCTTTTTAGCGGGATCCCACGAGACAGATACGCAGTATTTT
cdr3_aa: CASSFLAGSHETDTQYF

cdr3_length: 13
d_call: TRBD1
v_call: TRBV27
j_call: TRBJ1-5
clone_size: .
cdr3_nt: TGTGCCAGCAGCACAGGGGTAAATCAGCCCCAGCATTTT
cdr3_aa: CASSTGVNQPQHF

cdr3_length: 13
d_call: TRBD1
v_call: TRBV9
j_call: TRBJ1-1
clone_size: .
cdr3_nt: TGTGCCAGCAGAGGTACAGGGGAAACTGAAGCTTTCTTT
cdr3_aa: CASRGTGETEAFF

cdr3_length: 14
d_call: TRBD1
v_call: TRBV6-1
j_call: TRBJ1-3
clone_size: .
cdr3_nt: TGTGCCAGCAGCTCTGGACAGGGGAGAAACACCATATATTTT
cdr3_aa: CASSSGQGRNTIYF

cdr3_length: 15
d_call: .
v_call: TRBV19
j_call: TRBJ1-5
clone_size: .
cdr3_nt: TGTGCCAGTACCGACGGACACCTAAGCAATCAGCCCCAGCATTTT
cdr3_aa: CASTDGHLSNQPQHF

cdr3_length: 13
d_call: TRBD2
v_call: TRBV27
j_call: TRBJ2-7
clone_size: .
cdr3_nt: TGTGCCAGCAGTGCGGGGGTCGCATACGAGCAGTACTTC
cdr3_aa: CASSAGVAYEQYF

cdr3_length: 15
d_call: .
v_call: TRBV27
j_call: TRBJ2-3
clone_size: .
cdr3_nt: TGTGCCAGCAGTTTATCTTCCCCTAGACTGGATACGCAGTATTTT
cdr3_aa: CASSLSSPRLDTQYF

cdr3_length: 15
d_call: .
v_call: TRBV7-9
j_call: TRBJ2-7
clone_size: .
cdr3_nt: TGTGCCAGCAGCTTAGAGGCAGGAAGCTCCTACGAGCAGTACTTC
cdr3_aa: CASSLEAGSSYEQYF

cdr3_length: 17
d_call: .
v_call: TRBV5-1
j_call: TRBJ1-3
clone_size: .
cdr3_nt: TGCGCCAGCAGCTTGGAGGGGGTCCCTAGCTCTGGAAACACCATATATTTT
cdr3_aa: CASSLEGVPSSGNTIYF

cdr3_length: 13
d_call: .
v_call: TRBV5-6
j_call: TRBJ2-5
clone_size: .
cdr3_nt: TGTGCCAGCAGCCAAACTAATAAAGAGACCCAGTACTTC
cdr3_aa: CASSQTNKETQYF

cdr3_length: 13
d_call: .
v_call: TRBV7-2
j_call: TRBJ1-1
clone_size: .
cdr3_nt: TGTGCCAGCAGCTTCGCAGGGAACACTGAAGCTTTCTTT
cdr3_aa: CASSFAGNTEAFF

cdr3_length: 15
d_call: .
v_call: TRBV27
j_call: TRBJ2-4
clone_size: .
cdr3_nt: TGTGCCAGCAGCCCGGTCCCAGGAGCCAAAAACATTCAGTACTTC
cdr3_aa: CASSPVPGAKNIQYF

cdr3_length: 14
d_call: .
v_call: TRBV19
j_call: TRBJ2-5
clone_size: .
cdr3_nt: TGTGCCTCAGGGACGGGACTCGATACGGAGACCCAGTACTTC
cdr3_aa: CASGTGLDTETQYF

cdr3_length: 13
d_call: .
v_call: TRBV6-5
j_call: TRBJ2-5
clone_size: .
cdr3_nt: TGTGCCAGCAACCCGGGGGGCGGAGAGACCCAGTACTTC
cdr3_aa: CASNPGGGETQYF

cdr3_length: 17
d_call: TRBD2
v_call: TRBV5-1
j_call: TRBJ2-5
clone_size: .
cdr3_nt: TGCGCCAGCAGCTTAGGCCTAGCGGGGGGGCCTGGAGAGACCCAGTACTTC
cdr3_aa: CASSLGLAGGPGETQYF

cdr3_length: 16
d_call: .
v_call: TRBV27
j_call: TRBJ2-3
clone_size: .
cdr3_nt: TGTGCCAGCAGTACCTCGGGACTCGCACTAGGGGATACGCAGTATTTT
cdr3_aa: CASSTSGLALGDTQYF

cdr3_length: 14
d_call: .
v_call: TRBV2
j_call: TRBJ2-2
clone_size: .
cdr3_nt: TGTGCCAGCACCCCGGGACTCAACACCGGGGAGCTGTTTTTT
cdr3_aa: CASTPGLNTGELFF

cdr3_length: 14
d_call: .
v_call: TRBV5-1
j_call: TRBJ2-7
clone_size: .
cdr3_nt: TGCGCCAGCAGCGGCAGCGAAAGCTCCTACGAGCAGTACTTC
cdr3_aa: CASSGSESSYEQYF

cdr3_length: 14
d_call: .
v_call: TRBV7-7
j_call: TRBJ2-1
clone_size: .
cdr3_nt: TGTGCTAGCAGCTTAGAGGCAGAGGACAATGAGCAGTTCTTC
cdr3_aa: CASSLEAEDNEQFF

cdr3_length: 14
d_call: .
v_call: TRBV2
j_call: TRBJ1-5
clone_size: .
cdr3_nt: TGTGCCAGCAGTGGAGGATATAGCAATCAGCCCCAGCATTTT
cdr3_aa: CASSGGYSNQPQHF

cdr3_length: 17
d_call: TRBD2
v_call: TRBV27
j_call: TRBJ2-7
clone_size: few
cdr3_nt: TGTGCCAGCAGTTTATCGGGAGGGTACCGTGCCGCCTACGAGCAGTACTTC
cdr3_aa: CASSLSGGYRAAYEQYF

cdr3_length: 15
d_call: TRBD2
v_call: TRBV7-3
j_call: TRBJ2-1
clone_size: .
cdr3_nt: TGTGCCAGCAGCTGGGGACTAGTACCCTACAATGAGCAGTTCTTC
cdr3_aa: CASSWGLVPYNEQFF

cdr3_length: 15
d_call: .
v_call: TRBV29-1
j_call: TRBJ2-3
clone_size: .
cdr3_nt: TGCAGCATCATCCGGGACACCTCTAGCACAGATACGCAGTATTTT
cdr3_aa: CSIIRDTSSTDTQYF

cdr3_length: 14
d_call: TRBD1
v_call: TRBV4-1
j_call: TRBJ2-7
clone_size: .
cdr3_nt: TGCGCCAGCAGCCCTCGGACAGGGGCCTACGAGCAGTACTTC
cdr3_aa: CASSPRTGAYEQYF

cdr3_length: 16
d_call: .
v_call: TRBV9
j_call: TRBJ2-2
clone_size: .
cdr3_nt: TGTGCCAGCAGCGTAGTTGCAGGGCCGAACACCGGGGAGCTGTTTTTT
cdr3_aa: CASSVVAGPNTGELFF

cdr3_length: 14
d_call: .
v_call: TRBV9
j_call: TRBJ2-7
clone_size: .
cdr3_nt: TGTGCCAGCAGCGTAGGGGGAGGTGACTACGAGCAGTACTTC
cdr3_aa: CASSVGGGDYEQYF

cdr3_length: 14
d_call: TRBD1
v_call: TRBV28
j_call: TRBJ2-1
clone_size: few
cdr3_nt: TGTGCCATCCACCGGGACAGGGAAGGCAATGAGCAGTTCTTC
cdr3_aa: CAIHRDREGNEQFF

cdr3_length: 14
d_call: .
v_call: TRBV6-5
j_call: TRBJ2-7
clone_size: .
cdr3_nt: TGTGCCAGCAGTTACGGGGGCACAGGTTACGAGCAGTACTTC
cdr3_aa: CASSYGGTGYEQYF

cdr3_length: 14
d_call: .
v_call: TRBV27
j_call: TRBJ1-5
clone_size: medium-sized
cdr3_nt: TGTGCCAGCAGTCCAGGGTCTAGCAATCAGCCCCAGCATTTT
cdr3_aa: CASSPGSSNQPQHF

cdr3_length: 13
d_call: .
v_call: TRBV6-1
j_call: TRBJ1-2
clone_size: .
cdr3_nt: TGTGCCAGCAGTGAATCCTTATTTTATGGCTACACCTTC
cdr3_aa: CASSESLFYGYTF

cdr3_length: 15
d_call: TRBD2
v_call: TRBV5-4
j_call: TRBJ2-5
clone_size: once
cdr3_nt: TGTGCCAGCAGGGGCGGACTAGCTGGAGGGGAGACCCAGTACTTC
cdr3_aa: CASRGGLAGGETQYF

cdr3_length: 18
d_call: .
v_call: TRBV14
j_call: TRBJ2-2
clone_size: medium-sized
cdr3_nt: TGTGCCAGCAGCCAAGATCTAGGGGTATGGGCGAACACCGGGGAGCTGTTTTTT
cdr3_aa: CASSQDLGVWANTGELFF

cdr3_length: 12
d_call: TRBD1
v_call: TRBV9
j_call: TRBJ1-1
clone_size: .
cdr3_nt: TGTGCCAGCAGCGCCCCGGGACAGGAAGCTTTCTTT
cdr3_aa: CASSAPGQEAFF

cdr3_length: 17
d_call: TRBD2
v_call: TRBV10-3
j_call: TRBJ2-1
clone_size: once
cdr3_nt: TGTGCCATCAGTGAGTCGGTTGCGGGAGGGCTTTACAATGAGCAGTTCTTC
cdr3_aa: CAISESVAGGLYNEQFF

cdr3_length: 16
d_call: TRBD2
v_call: TRBV10-3
j_call: TRBJ2-2
clone_size: .
cdr3_nt: TGTGCCATCAGTACGACTAGCGGGGTGAACACCGGGGAGCTGTTTTTT
cdr3_aa: CAISTTSGVNTGELFF

cdr3_length: 12
d_call: .
v_call: TRBV4-2
j_call: TRBJ2-7
clone_size: once
cdr3_nt: TGTGCCAGCAGCCAAGACCCCCGGGAGCAGTACTTC
cdr3_aa: CASSQDPREQYF

cdr3_length: 15
d_call: .
v_call: TRBV6-5
j_call: TRBJ1-1
clone_size: .
cdr3_nt: TGTGCCAGCAGTTACGGGGATACAGGGAACACTGAAGCTTTCTTT
cdr3_aa: CASSYGDTGNTEAFF

cdr3_length: 13
d_call: .
v_call: TRBV2
j_call: TRBJ2-5
clone_size: .
cdr3_nt: TGTGCCAGCAGGGAAGGGGGGGACGAGACCCAGTACTTC
cdr3_aa: CASREGGDETQYF

cdr3_length: 15
d_call: TRBD2
v_call: TRBV4-3
j_call: TRBJ2-3
clone_size: .
cdr3_nt: TGCGCCAGCAGCCAAGGACTAGCGGCGGCAGATACGCAGTATTTT
cdr3_aa: CASSQGLAAADTQYF

cdr3_length: 14
d_call: .
v_call: TRBV13
j_call: TRBJ2-7
clone_size: .
cdr3_nt: TGTGCCAGCAGCTGCAGTTGGCGGGAAAACGAGCAGTACTTC
cdr3_aa: CASSCSWRENEQYF

cdr3_length: 16
d_call: TRBD2
v_call: TRBV5-1
j_call: TRBJ2-5
clone_size: .
cdr3_nt: TGCGCCAGCAGCTTGTTCGGGGGGGCCACCCAAGAGACCCAGTACTTC
cdr3_aa: CASSLFGGATQETQYF

cdr3_length: 16
d_call: .
v_call: TRBV4-3
j_call: TRBJ1-1
clone_size: .
cdr3_nt: TGCGCCAGCAGCCAGGGTCCCGCAGGTCAGTCCTCTGAAGCTTTCTTT
cdr3_aa: CASSQGPAGQSSEAFF

cdr3_length: 14
d_call: .
v_call: TRBV4-1
j_call: TRBJ2-3
clone_size: .
cdr3_nt: TGCGCCAGCATGAAGAGGGCGGCTGGAGATACGCAGTATTTT
cdr3_aa: CASMKRAAGDTQYF

cdr3_length: 14
d_call: .
v_call: TRBV4-3
j_call: TRBJ1-1
clone_size: .
cdr3_nt: TGCGCCAGCAGTCCCGGGACACTGAACACTGAAGCTTTCTTT
cdr3_aa: CASSPGTLNTEAFF

cdr3_length: 15
d_call: .
v_call: TRBV4-1
j_call: TRBJ1-5
clone_size: once
cdr3_nt: TGCGCCAGCAGCCAAGAGGGAAGGACTAGTGGGCCCCAGCATTTT
cdr3_aa: CASSQEGRTSGPQHF

cdr3_length: 13
d_call: TRBD2
v_call: TRBV18
j_call: TRBJ2-1
clone_size: .
cdr3_nt: TGTGCCAGCTCACCTACAGCGGGGGATGAGCAGTTCTTC
cdr3_aa: CASSPTAGDEQFF

cdr3_length: 14
d_call: .
v_call: TRBV7-2
j_call: TRBJ2-3
clone_size: .
cdr3_nt: TGTGCCAGCAGCACTACCTACGGCACAGATACGCAGTATTTT
cdr3_aa: CASSTTYGTDTQYF

cdr3_length: 15
d_call: TRBD1
v_call: TRBV4-3
j_call: TRBJ2-1
clone_size: .
cdr3_nt: TGCGCCAGCAGCCAGGACAGGGTGGGGTACAATGAGCAGTTCTTC
cdr3_aa: CASSQDRVGYNEQFF

cdr3_length: 14
d_call: TRBD1
v_call: TRBV7-6
j_call: TRBJ2-7
clone_size: .
cdr3_nt: TGTGCCAGCAGCATCGGGACAGGGCTCGACGAGCAGTACTTC
cdr3_aa: CASSIGTGLDEQYF

cdr3_length: 16
d_call: .
v_call: TRBV28
j_call: TRBJ2-7
clone_size: .
cdr3_nt: TGTGCCAGCAGTTTATGGGGGACACTCGCCCTCTACGAGCAGTACTTC
cdr3_aa: CASSLWGTLALYEQYF

cdr3_length: 11
d_call: .
v_call: TRBV30
j_call: TRBJ2-5
clone_size: .
cdr3_nt: TGTGCCTGGAGTACAGACTGGGAGCAGTACTTC
cdr3_aa: CAWSTDWEQYF

cdr3_length: 13
d_call: .
v_call: TRBV6-6
j_call: TRBJ2-5
clone_size: .
cdr3_nt: TGTGCCAGCACAGGGGAGTTAGAAGAGACCCAGTACTTC
cdr3_aa: CASTGELEETQYF

cdr3_length: 14
d_call: .
v_call: TRBV4-3
j_call: TRBJ1-6
clone_size: .
cdr3_nt: TGCGCCAGCAGCCAGGGGGCCTTTAATTCACCCCTCCACTTT
cdr3_aa: CASSQGAFNSPLHF